The rows below give T cell receptor beta chains drawn from one sample of a study of beta chain features in type 1 diabetes. Using immunoSEQ multiplex PCR, the repertoire was profiled, and TCRdb retains in-frame clones only, with some absent. Of some 63,000 clones in the sample, about 48% were seen once. The sequenced sample consisted of central memory CD4+ T cells from blood. The receptors originated from a young man with type 1 diabetes. CDR3s include the opening cysteine and the closing phenylalanine or tryptophan. Each record gives: D gene, J gene, clone size, V gene, CDR3 DNA, CDR3 protein. A D gene is named only where the DNA matches it firmly. Size values are once, few and many counts, or a class for expanded clones, and some rows have none.

D: TRBD1; J: TRBJ1-4; size: -; V: TRBV30; DNA: TGTGCCTGGAGAGTTGGGACAGCGCCCACCCAGGGAAAACTGTTTTTT; CDR3: CAWRVGTAPTQGKLFF
D: TRBD2; J: TRBJ2-2; size: -; V: TRBV29-1; DNA: TGCAGCGTTGATTTAGGCGGGAGTAACACCGGGGAGCTGTTTTTT; CDR3: CSVDLGGSNTGELFF
D: -; J: TRBJ1-2; size: -; V: TRBV2; DNA: TGTGCCAGCAGTCCCGAGGACAGCTACTATGGCTACACCTTC; CDR3: CASSPEDSYYGYTF
D: -; J: TRBJ2-7; size: -; V: TRBV11-2; DNA: TGTGCCAGCAGCTTAGGACGGGAAGTCTGGCGCGAGCAGTACTTC; CDR3: CASSLGREVWREQYF
D: -; J: TRBJ2-5; size: few; V: TRBV7-2; DNA: TGTGCCAGCAGCCCGCCAAACAGGCCTTCCAACCAAGAGACCCAGTACTTC; CDR3: CASSPPNRPSNQETQYF
D: TRBD1; J: TRBJ2-2; size: few; V: TRBV4-1; DNA: TGCGCCAGCAGCCGACAGGGGGGGACCGGGGAGCTGTTTTTT; CDR3: CASSRQGGTGELFF
D: -; J: TRBJ2-7; size: few; V: TRBV28; DNA: TGTGCCAGCAGCCTTACTCCCTATGAGCAGTACTTC; CDR3: CASSLTPYEQYF
D: TRBD1; J: TRBJ2-2; size: -; V: TRBV6-1; DNA: TGTGCCAGCAGTGTGGACAGGGCCCGCACCGGGGAGCTGTTTTTT; CDR3: CASSVDRARTGELFF
D: -; J: TRBJ2-1; size: few; V: TRBV5-1; DNA: TGCGCCAGCAGCTTGGCCGGGAGCTCCTACAATGAGCAGTTCTTC; CDR3: CASSLAGSSYNEQFF
D: -; J: TRBJ2-3; size: -; V: TRBV21-1; DNA: TGTGCCAGCAGCCCCCACCACAGGGTCAAGGCAGATACGCAGTATTTT; CDR3: CASSPHHRVKADTQYF
D: TRBD1; J: TRBJ1-1; size: few; V: TRBV2; DNA: TGTGCCAGCGGGGGACAGGGCAACACTGAAGCTTTCTTT; CDR3: CASGGQGNTEAFF
D: -; J: TRBJ1-2; size: -; V: TRBV28; DNA: TGTGCCACCGGTCCCCTGTCCCATGGCTACACCTTC; CDR3: CATGPLSHGYTF
D: -; J: TRBJ2-7; size: -; V: TRBV6-5; DNA: TGTGCCAGCAGCCAACAGGGGACTCTAACTTACGAGCAGTACTTC; CDR3: CASSQQGTLTYEQYF
D: TRBD2; J: TRBJ2-7; size: many; V: TRBV4-1; DNA: TGCGCCAGCAGCCAGATCGGCGGGAGGGACTACGAGCAGTACTTC; CDR3: CASSQIGGRDYEQYF
D: -; J: TRBJ2-1; size: -; V: TRBV6-5; DNA: TGTGCCAGCAGTTCGTTTGGAGGAGTAGAAGGCAATGAGCAGTTCTTC; CDR3: CASSSFGGVEGNEQFF
D: -; J: TRBJ2-1; size: once; V: TRBV5-4; DNA: TGTGCCAGCAGCCAAGACAGCTCCTACAATGAGCAGTTCTTC; CDR3: CASSQDSSYNEQFF